The 3 T cell receptor beta chains below all came from one sample that was sequenced in a study of T cells expressing NK-cell markers. TCRdb re-called the 5' RACE reads; one entry per CDR3 protein, DNA not given. The repertoire table contains over 100,000 distinct CDR3 sequences. Sample: blood T cells: a sorted CD56 or NKG2C T cell subset, CD4+ or CD8+ T cells, or bulk PBMC T cells (not recorded which). Source of these receptors: a woman aged 18 to 69 in good health.

The V call is TRBV3-1, the J call TRBJ2-2; TCRdb's assignment of TRBD2 cannot be checked, as there is no DNA. The V gene's germline CDR1 is LGHDT and CDR2 YNNKEL (reference sequence). CDR3 size: 19 residues. The CDR3 is CASSQDLRGASLGTGELFF. Looking up the rest from reference TRBV3-1 and TRBJ2-2 gives the full variable domain: DTAVSQTPKYLVTQMGNDKSIKCEQNLGHDTMYWYKQDSKKFLKIMFSYNNKELIINETVPNRFSPKSPDKAHLNLHINSLELGDSAVYFCASSQDLRGASLGTGELFFGEGSRLTVL.

The chain is built from TRBV29-1 and TRBJ2-7; with no DNA, the TCRdb D assignment of TRBD1 cannot be verified. The CDR3 loop spans 14 amino acids. CDR1 and CDR2 from the germline V gene are SQVTM and ANQGSEA. CDR3 residues: CSVEDSGLAPRQYF.

The V call is TRBV7-7, the J call TRBJ1-2; with no DNA, the TCRdb D assignment of TRBD1 cannot be verified. The CDR3 loop spans 14 amino acids. From germline, CDR1 is SSHAT and CDR2 FNYEAQ (reference sequence). The CDR3 is CASSPLTGNYGYTF. Looking up the rest from reference TRBV7-7 and TRBJ1-2 gives the full variable domain: GAGVSQSPRYKVTKRGQDVTLRCDPISSHATLYWYQQALGQGPEFLTYFNYEAQPDKSGLPSDRFSAERPEGSISTLTIQRTEQRDSAMYRCASSPLTGNYGYTFGSGTRLTVV.